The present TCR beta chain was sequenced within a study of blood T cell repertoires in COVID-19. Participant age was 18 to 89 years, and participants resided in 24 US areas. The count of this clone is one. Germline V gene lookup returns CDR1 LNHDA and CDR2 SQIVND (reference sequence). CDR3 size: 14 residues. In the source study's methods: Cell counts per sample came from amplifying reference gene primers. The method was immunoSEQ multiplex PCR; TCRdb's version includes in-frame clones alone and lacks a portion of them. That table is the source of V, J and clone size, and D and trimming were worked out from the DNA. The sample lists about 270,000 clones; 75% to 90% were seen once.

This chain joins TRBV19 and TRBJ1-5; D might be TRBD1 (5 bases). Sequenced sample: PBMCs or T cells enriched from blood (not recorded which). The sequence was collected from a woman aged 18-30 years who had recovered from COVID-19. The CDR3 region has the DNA TGTGCTACAGGCAGGGCGGATAGCAATCAGCCCCAGCATTTT. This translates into CATGRADSNQPQHF.